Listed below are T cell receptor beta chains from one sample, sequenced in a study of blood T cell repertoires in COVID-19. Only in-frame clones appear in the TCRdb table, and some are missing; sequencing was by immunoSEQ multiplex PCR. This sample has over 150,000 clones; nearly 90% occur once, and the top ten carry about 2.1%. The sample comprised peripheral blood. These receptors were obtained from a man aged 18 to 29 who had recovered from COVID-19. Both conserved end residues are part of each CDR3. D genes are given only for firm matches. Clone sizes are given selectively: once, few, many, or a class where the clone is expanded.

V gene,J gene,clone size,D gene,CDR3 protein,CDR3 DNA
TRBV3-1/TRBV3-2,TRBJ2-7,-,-,CASSPGKGGEQYF,TGTGCCAGCAGCCCAGGGAAAGGGGGCGAGCAGTACTTC
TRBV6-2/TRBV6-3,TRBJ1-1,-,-,CASSYKSRGASTEAFF,TGTGCCAGCAGTTACAAATCGCGGGGGGCGAGCACTGAAGCTTTCTTT
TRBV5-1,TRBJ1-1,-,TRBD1,CASSGYWTGTLNTEAFF,TGCGCCAGCAGCGGCTATTGGACAGGAACATTGAACACTGAAGCTTTCTTT
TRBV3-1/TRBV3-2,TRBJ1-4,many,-,CASSRPGHLTNEKLFF,TGTGCCAGCAGCCGGCCGGGACACCTAACTAATGAAAAACTGTTTTTT
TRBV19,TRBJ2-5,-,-,CASSSGEAGKETQYF,TGTGCCAGTAGTTCGGGGGAAGCAGGCAAAGAGACCCAGTACTTC
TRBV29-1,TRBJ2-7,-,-,CSVRRDPLYEQYF,TGCAGCGTAAGGAGGGACCCTTTGTACGAGCAGTACTTC
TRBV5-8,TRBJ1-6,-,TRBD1,CASSLGQGSTSPLHF,TGTGCCAGCAGCTTGGGACAGGGGAGTACTTCACCCCTCCACTTT
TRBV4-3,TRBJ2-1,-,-,CASSYERGGKNEQFF,TGCGCCAGCAGCTACGAAAGGGGGGGGAAAAATGAGCAGTTCTTC
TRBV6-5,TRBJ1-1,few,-,CASSYSYTNTEAFF,TGTGCCAGCAGTTACTCATACACAAACACTGAAGCTTTCTTT
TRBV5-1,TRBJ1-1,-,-,CASSLVSRGSEAFF,TGCGCCAGCAGCTTGGTGTCCAGGGGATCTGAAGCTTTCTTT
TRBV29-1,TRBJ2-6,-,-,CSAVETGTGANVLTF,TGCAGCGCTGTCGAGACAGGAACTGGGGCCAACGTCCTGACTTTC
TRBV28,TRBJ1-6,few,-,CASSLPAGVENSPLHF,TGTGCCAGCAGTCTCCCGGCGGGGGTAGAGAATTCACCCCTCCACTTT
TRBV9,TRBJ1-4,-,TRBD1,CASSVSGQKNEKLFF,TGTGCCAGCAGCGTATCGGGACAGAAAAATGAAAAACTGTTTTTT
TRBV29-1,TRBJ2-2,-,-,CSVQSANTGELFF,TGCAGCGTTCAGAGCGCGAACACCGGGGAGCTGTTTTTT
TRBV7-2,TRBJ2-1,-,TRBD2,CASSSLAGGSYNEQFF,TGTGCCAGCAGCTCCCTAGCGGGAGGGTCCTACAATGAGCAGTTCTTC
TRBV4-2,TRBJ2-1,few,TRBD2,CASSQLRGSIREGEQFF,TGTGCCAGCAGCCAACTTAGGGGTTCGATTCGGGAGGGTGAGCAGTTCTTC
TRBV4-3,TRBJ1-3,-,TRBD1,CASSQVTGVISGNTIYF,TGCGCCAGCAGCCAAGTGACAGGGGTAATATCTGGAAACACCATATATTTT
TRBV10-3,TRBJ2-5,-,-,CAISEVLGQSETQYF,TGTGCCATCAGTGAGGTTCTGGGGCAGTCAGAGACCCAGTACTTC
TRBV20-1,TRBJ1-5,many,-,CSASWGGQPQHF,TGCAGTGCTAGTTGGGGGGGACAGCCCCAGCATTTT
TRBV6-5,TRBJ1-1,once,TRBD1,CASSYSRGRNTEAFF,TGTGCCAGCAGTTACTCCAGGGGGCGTAACACTGAAGCTTTCTTT
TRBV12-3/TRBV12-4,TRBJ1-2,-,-,CASSLGHNYGYTF,TGTGCCAGCAGTTTGGGCCATAACTATGGCTACACCTTC
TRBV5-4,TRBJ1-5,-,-,CASSRHPNSNQPQHF,TGTGCCAGCAGCAGACACCCTAATAGCAATCAGCCCCAGCATTTT
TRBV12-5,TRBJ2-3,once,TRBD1,CASGLGTGGTDTQYF,TGTGCTAGTGGTTTGGGGACAGGGGGCACAGATACGCAGTATTTT
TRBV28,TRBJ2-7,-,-,CASSLSVQQYF,TGTGCCAGCAGTCTCTCGGTGCAGCAGTACTTC
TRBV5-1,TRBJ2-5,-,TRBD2,CASSFQSGRAGETQYF,TGCGCCAGCAGCTTTCAAAGCGGGAGGGCCGGAGAGACCCAGTACTTC
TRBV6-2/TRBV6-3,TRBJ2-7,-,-,CASSYTGWQGPEQYF,TGTGCCAGCAGTTACACCGGGTGGCAGGGTCCCGAGCAGTACTTC
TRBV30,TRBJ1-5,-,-,CAWSRDWNQPQHF,TGTGCCTGGAGTAGGGACTGGAATCAGCCCCAGCATTTT
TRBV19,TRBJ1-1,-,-,CASSLRQTEAFF,TGTGCCAGTAGTTTACGACAAACTGAAGCTTTCTTT
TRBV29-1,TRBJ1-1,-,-,CSVDSQNTEAFF,TGCAGCGTCGACAGCCAGAACACTGAAGCTTTCTTT
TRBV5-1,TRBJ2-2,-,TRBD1,CASRLTGGITGELFF,TGCGCCAGCAGACTGACAGGGGGCATCACCGGGGAGCTGTTTTTT
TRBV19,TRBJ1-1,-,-,CASSIDRTEAFF,TGTGCCAGTAGTATAGATCGCACTGAAGCTTTCTTT
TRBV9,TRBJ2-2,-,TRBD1,CASSVQRTGDTGELFF,TGTGCCAGCAGCGTACAACGGACAGGGGATACCGGGGAGCTGTTTTTT
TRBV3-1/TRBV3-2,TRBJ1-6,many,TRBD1,CASSQDRGYNSPLHF,TGTGCCAGCAGCCAAGACAGGGGGTATAATTCACCCCTCCACTTT
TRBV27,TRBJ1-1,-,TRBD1,CASSSAGTGGLAFF,TGTGCCAGCAGTTCCGCCGGGACAGGGGGCTTGGCTTTCTTT
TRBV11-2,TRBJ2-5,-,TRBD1,CASSEDRGQTQYF,TGTGCCAGCAGCGAGGACAGGGGGCAGACCCAGTACTTC
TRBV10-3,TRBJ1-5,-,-,CAISEGDRNQPQHF,TGTGCCATCAGTGAAGGGGATCGGAATCAGCCCCAGCATTTT
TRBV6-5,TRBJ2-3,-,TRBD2,CASRSPGLGTDTQYF,TGTGCCAGCAGATCTCCGGGACTAGGTACAGATACGCAGTATTTT
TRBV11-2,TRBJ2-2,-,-,CASSQAYTGAGELFF,TGTGCCAGCAGCCAGGCCTATACAGGTGCCGGGGAGCTGTTTTTT
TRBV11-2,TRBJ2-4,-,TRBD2,CASSLASGTSDRAKNIQYF,TGTGCCAGCAGCTTAGCCTCCGGGACTAGCGACCGAGCCAAAAACATTCAGTACTTC
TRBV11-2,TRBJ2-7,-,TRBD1,CASSLVPGQNYEQYF,TGTGCCAGCAGCTTAGTTCCGGGACAGAACTACGAGCAGTACTTC
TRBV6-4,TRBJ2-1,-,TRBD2,CASSSTSGRGNEQFF,TGTGCCAGCAGTTCTACTAGCGGGAGGGGTAATGAGCAGTTCTTC
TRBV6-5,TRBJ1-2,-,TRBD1,CASRDRGYGYTF,TGTGCCAGCCGGGACAGGGGGTATGGCTACACCTTC
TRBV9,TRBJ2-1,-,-,CASSVGGLLNEQFF,TGTGCCAGCAGCGTAGGGGGACTTCTAAATGAGCAGTTCTTC
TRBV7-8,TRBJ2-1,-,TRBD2,CASSFSGEYNEQFF,TGTGCCAGCAGCTTTAGCGGGGAGTACAATGAGCAGTTCTTC
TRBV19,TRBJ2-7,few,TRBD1,CASSIRGDRDHEQYF,TGTGCCAGTAGTATTCGTGGGGACAGGGACCACGAGCAGTACTTC
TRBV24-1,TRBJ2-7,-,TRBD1,CATSDPGQGHYEQYF,TGTGCCACCAGTGACCCGGGACAGGGTCACTACGAGCAGTACTTC
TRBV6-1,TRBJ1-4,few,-,CASSEGVLRGFKLFF,TGTGCCAGCAGTGAAGGGGTTCTCAGGGGCTTTAAACTGTTTTTT
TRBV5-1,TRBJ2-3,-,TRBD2,CASSLGASGTPSHTQYF,TGCGCCAGCAGCTTGGGGGCTAGCGGGACACCCTCACATACGCAGTATTTT
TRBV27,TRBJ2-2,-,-,CASSSEGFLTPRGTGELFF,TGTGCCAGCAGTTCGGAAGGATTTCTGACCCCCCGAGGGACCGGGGAGCTGTTTTTT
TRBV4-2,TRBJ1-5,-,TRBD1,CASSQDIGGGHQPQHF,TGTGCCAGCAGCCAAGATATAGGGGGCGGGCATCAGCCCCAGCATTTT
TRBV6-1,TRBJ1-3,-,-,CASSVTASSSGNTIYF,TGTGCCAGCAGTGTGACAGCCTCGAGCTCTGGAAACACCATATATTTT
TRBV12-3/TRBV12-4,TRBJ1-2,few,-,CASSVGANYGYTF,TGTGCCAGCAGCGTAGGGGCTAACTATGGCTACACCTTC
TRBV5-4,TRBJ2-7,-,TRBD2,CASSPGLGGYEQYF,TGTGCCAGCAGCCCGGGACTAGGGGGCTACGAGCAGTACTTC
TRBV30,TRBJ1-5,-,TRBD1,CAWSGDRGQPQHF,TGTGCCTGGAGTGGGGACAGGGGACAGCCCCAGCATTTT
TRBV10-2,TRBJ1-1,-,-,CASTAGRGNTEAFF,TGCGCCAGCACCGCGGGACGGGGGAACACTGAAGCTTTCTTT
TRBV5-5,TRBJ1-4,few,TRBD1,CASSFRLQGIGEKLFF,TGTGCCAGCAGCTTTCGCCTACAGGGGATTGGTGAAAAACTGTTTTTT
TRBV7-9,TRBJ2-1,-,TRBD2,CASSLSGTHYNEQFF,TGTGCCAGCAGCTTGAGCGGGACTCACTACAATGAGCAGTTCTTC
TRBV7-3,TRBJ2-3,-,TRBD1,CASSPGQNTDTQYF,TGTGCCAGCAGCCCGGGACAGAACACAGATACGCAGTATTTT
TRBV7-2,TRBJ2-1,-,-,CASSGTSPSSYNEQFF,TGTGCCAGCAGCGGTACTAGCCCTAGCTCCTACAATGAGCAGTTCTTC